Shown below are 24 T cell receptor beta chains from a single sample sequenced in a study of T cell responses to AZD1222 COVID-19 vaccine. Generated by immunoSEQ multiplex PCR, the TCRdb table keeps only in-frame clones and is missing some. The table shows 95,000 to 150,000 clones, with over 75% occurring only once. Source: peripheral blood, taken on day 0 of AZD1222 vaccination. The origin of the receptors is an adult in good health.

The chain has TRBV5-4 and TRBJ2-7; 8 bases fit TRBD1. The J segment lost 1 base and the V segment lost 1 base, leaving 1 base of the junction unmatched. The CDR3 consists of 14 residues. Germline V gene sequence: CDR1 SGHNT, CDR2 YYREEE (reference sequence). The CDR3 loop reads CASSLNRGSYEQYF. As DNA, the CDR3 is TGTGCCAGCAGCTTGAACAGGGGGTCCTACGAGCAGTACTTC.

This chain connects TRBV5-1 to TRBJ1-2; maybe TRBD1 (6 bases). V was cut by 3 bases and J by 6 bases, with 15 bases left in between. CDR3 length: 14 residues. CDR1 SGHRS and CDR2 YFSETQ come from the germline V gene. The CDR3 loop reads CASSYQTGNDGYTF. In DNA form, the CDR3 reads TGCGCCAGCAGCTACCAAACAGGGAACGATGGCTACACCTTC.

CDR3 DNA sequence: TGTGCCATCAACGTAGGAAACTATGGCTACACCTTC. It is translated as CAINVGNYGYTF. The chain recombines TRBV10-3 with TRBJ1-2; D is unresolved. Germline V lookup: CDR1 ENHRY, CDR2 SYGVKD. Deletions cut 7 bases from V and 2 bases from J, with 8 bases between. The CDR3 length is 12 residues.

The gene calls are TRBV29-1 and TRBJ1-1; no clear D. The CDR3 is 14 residues long. From germline, CDR1 is SQVTM and CDR2 ANQGSEA. Trimming cost V 2 bases and J 1 base, with 11 bases left between them. CDR3 nucleotides: TGCAGCGTTGAAATGGTAGGAGGGAACACTGAAGCTTTCTTT. This gives the protein CSVEMVGGNTEAFF.

J is TRBJ2-1 and V is TRBV6-5; tentatively, D is TRBD2 (5 bases). The V gene's germline CDR1 is MNHEY and CDR2 SVGAGI. This CDR3 region has 12 residues. The germline V and J ends were trimmed by 6 bases and 9 bases, with 12 bases remaining between them. The CDR3, as DNA: TGTGCCAGCAGCCGAACACGGGGTGAGCAGTTCTTC. Amino acids: CASSRTRGEQFF.

The genes are TRBV6-6 and TRBJ2-5; possibly TRBD1 or TRBD2 for D (5 bases each). Trimming left V 4 bases short and J 5 bases short, with 8 bases between. This CDR3 is built from 12 residues. From germline, CDR1 is MNHNY and CDR2 SVGAGI (reference sequence). In DNA form, the CDR3 reads TGTGCCAGCAGTTTATGGGGGGAGACCCAGTACTTC. This gives the protein CASSLWGETQYF.

The J gene is TRBJ1-2, the V gene TRBV4-1; tentative D call: TRBD1 (6 bases). Germline CDR1 is MGHRA and CDR2 is YSYEKL. V lost 0 bases to trimming and J lost 4 bases, with 18 bases between them. This CDR3 has 17 amino acids. CDR3 loop: CASSQESQKGGVYGYTF. The CDR3 DNA reads as TGCGCCAGCAGCCAAGAAAGTCAGAAAGGGGGTGTCTATGGCTACACCTTC.

This chain joins TRBV4-1 and TRBJ1-2, with D tentatively TRBD1 (5 bases). CDR3 size: 14 residues. CDR1 and CDR2 (germline): MGHRA, YSYEKL. Trimming left V 5 bases short and J 8 bases short, with 18 bases between. DNA for the CDR3: TGCGCCAGCAGCGAGGTGGGACCCCGCGAGGGCTACACCTTC. This translates into CASSEVGPREGYTF.

The chain combines TRBV5-6 with TRBJ1-4; D is unclear. Germline V gene lookup returns CDR1 SGHDT and CDR2 YYEEEE. V was cut by 4 bases and J by 0 bases, with 7 bases left in between. The CDR3 length is 14 residues. The CDR3 loop is CASSTTATNEKLFF. As DNA, the CDR3 is TGTGCCAGCAGCACCACTGCAACTAATGAAAAACTGTTTTTT.

This clone was picked up one time. V usage is TRBV4-2 and J usage is TRBJ2-6; possible D gene TRBD2, 7 bases. The CDR3 has 18 amino acids. The germline V gene has CDR1 LGHNA and CDR2 YNFKEQ. Trimming pared 4 bases from V and 0 bases from J, leaving 16 bases between. CDR3: CASSRGGLSGSGANVLTF. CDR3 DNA sequence: TGTGCCAGCAGCCGAGGGGGACTATCCGGCTCTGGGGCCAACGTCCTGACTTTC.

The genes are TRBV6-6 and TRBJ1-2; D uncertain. The CDR3 is 10 amino acids. V gave up 2 bases and J gave up 7 bases, with 2 bases separating them. Germline CDR1 and CDR2: MNHNY and SVGAGI (reference sequence). The CDR3 region is CASSYAGYTF. CDR3 nucleotide sequence: TGTGCCAGCAGTTACGCTGGCTACACCTTC.

The V gene is TRBV19, the J gene TRBJ1-1; tentative D call: TRBD1 (5 bases). The CDR3 covers 14 residues. CDR1 is LNHDA and CDR2 is SQIVND in the germline V gene (reference sequence). Trimming removed 3 bases from V and 8 bases from J, with 16 bases in between. CDR3 bases: TGTGCCAGTAGTATCCTTGGGGGAGGGCCCGAAGCTTTCTTT. Translated, it gives CASSILGGGPEAFF.

This sequence joins TRBV4-1 and TRBJ2-7, with TRBD2 matching 9 bases. The length of the CDR3 is 15 residues. Germline V gene sequence: CDR1 MGHRA, CDR2 YSYEKL. V trimming: 4 bases; J trimming: 3 bases; junction bases outside the gene matches: 7. This CDR3 reads CASSRLETSGYEQYF. The CDR3 DNA is TGCGCCAGCAGCCGGCTGGAGACTAGCGGCTACGAGCAGTACTTC.

This clone was seen a handful of times. The V and J genes are TRBV7-9 and TRBJ1-6, with no clear D. V shed 5 bases and J shed 7 bases, with 18 bases lying between them. Germline CDR1 and CDR2: SEHNR and FQNEAQ (reference sequence). The CDR3 runs 16 residues. For the CDR3, the DNA is TGTGCCAGCAGCCCAGCCCTGAACACGGGGAATTCACCCCTCCACTTT. It translates to CASSPALNTGNSPLHF.

The rearrangement uses TRBV6-6 and TRBJ1-2; TRBD1 matches at 7 bases. CDR3 size: 14 residues. CDR1 MNHNY and CDR2 SVGAGI come from the germline V gene (reference sequence). J gave up 4 bases and V 6 bases, and 8 bases lay outside the gene matches. The CDR3 is CASRGKGQSYGYTF. The CDR3 DNA reads TGTGCCAGCAGGGGGAAGGGACAGTCCTATGGCTACACCTTC.

The chain employs TRBV6-2 or TRBV6-3 and TRBJ2-2; possible D gene TRBD1, 8 bases. The CDR3 runs 15 residues. Germline V lookup: CDR1 MNHEY, CDR2 SVGEGT. V was cut by 6 bases and J by 7 bases, with 18 bases left in between. CDR3 DNA sequence: TGTGCCAGCAGCCGAACAGGGGGGGAAATCGGGGAGCTGTTTTTT. Residues: CASSRTGGEIGELFF.

The chain has TRBV7-9 and TRBJ1-5; no clear D gene. The CDR3 sequence is 12 residues long. Trimming removed 3 bases at V and 3 bases at J, with 3 bases between. Germline-derived CDR1 and CDR2 are SEHNR and FQNEAQ (reference sequence). CDR3 sequence (DNA): TGTGCCAGCAGCTTTGCCAATCAGCCCCAGCATTTT. This sequence encodes CASSFANQPQHF.

The chain combines TRBV7-9 with TRBJ1-2; a weak D match, TRBD1 (6 bases). This CDR3 comprises 15 residues. With 5 bases removed from V and 2 bases from J, the gap between germline ends came to 15 bases. Germline loops: CDR1 SEHNR, CDR2 FQNEAQ (reference sequence). CDR3 coding DNA: TGTGCCAGCAGCCTGCACAGGGCAACCAACTATGGCTACACCTTC. Its translation is CASSLHRATNYGYTF.

This chain uses TRBV5-1 with TRBJ2-2, with a weak D call TRBD1 (7 bases). In germline, CDR1 is SGHRS, CDR2 YFSETQ. This CDR3 is 15 amino acids long. Trimming removed 0 bases from V and 5 bases from J, with 11 bases in between. The CDR3 DNA sequence: TGCGCCAGCAGCTTGGTTCAGGGGGGAACCGGGGAGCTGTTTTTT. Translating gives CASSLVQGGTGELFF.

This chain connects TRBV4-3 to TRBJ2-2; D may be TRBD1 (5 bases). In germline, CDR1 is LGHNA, CDR2 YSLEER. The CDR3 is made up of 16 amino acids. V shed 0 bases and J shed 5 bases, with 13 bases lying between them. CDR3 DNA sequence: TGCGCCAGCAGCCAAGAGTCGGCAGGGTTGACCGGGGAGCTGTTTTTT. Protein: CASSQESAGLTGELFF.

V and J are TRBV27 and TRBJ1-5; TRBD1 might be the D (5 bases). CDR3 length: 15 residues. In germline, CDR1 is MNHEY, CDR2 SMNVEV (reference sequence). Trimming left V 2 bases short and J 2 bases short, with 10 bases between. This chain's CDR3 is CASSLMGTGNQPQHF. For the CDR3, the DNA is TGTGCCAGCAGTTTAATGGGGACGGGCAATCAGCCCCAGCATTTT.

The chain joins TRBV2 to TRBJ1-1, with D perhaps matching TRBD1 (5 bases). Per germline, CDR1 SNHLY and CDR2 FYNNEI. V was cut by 3 bases and J by 10 bases, with 12 bases left in between. CDR3 length: 12 amino acids. The CDR3, as DNA: TGTGCCAGCAGTGATAGACAGACAACAGCTTTCTTT. Its translation: CASSDRQTTAFF. The full variable domain, with the rest looked up from reference TRBV2 and TRBJ1-1, is EPEVTQTPSHQVTQMGQEVILRCVPISNHLYFYWYRQILGQKVEFLVSFYNNEISEKSEIFDDQFSVERPDGSNFTLKIRSTKLEDSAMYFCASSDRQTTAFFGQGTRLTVV.

The rearrangement links TRBV5-1 to TRBJ2-7; TRBD1 or TRBD2 may be the D gene (5 bases each). This CDR3 spans 14 amino acids. The V gene's germline CDR1 is SGHRS and CDR2 YFSETQ. V gave up 3 bases and J gave up 2 bases, with 12 bases separating them. The CDR3 protein is CASSSGTETYEQYF. Here the CDR3 DNA reads TGCGCCAGCAGCTCTGGGACCGAGACCTACGAGCAGTACTTC.

CDR3 bases: TGTGCTAGTGGCCCAGACAGGGGGTGGGCCTCCTACGAGCAGTACTTC. Translation gives CASGPDRGWASYEQYF. The chain uses TRBV12-5 and TRBJ2-7, with 9 bases that match TRBD1. The V and J ends lost 6 bases and 0 bases, in that order; junction bases with no gene match: 9. CDR3 length: 16 amino acids. Germline assignment: CDR1 LGHNT and CDR2 FRNRAP. The complete variable domain, with remaining parts taken from reference TRBV12-5 and TRBJ2-7, reads DARVTQTPRHKVTEMGQEVTMRCQPILGHNTVFWYRQTMMQGLELLAYFRNRAPLDDSGMPKDRFSAEMPDATLATLKIQPSEPRDSAVYFCASGPDRGWASYEQYFGPGTRLTVT.